The 7 T cell receptor beta chains below come from one sample, sequenced in a study of CD8 T cells in Susac syndrome. It was with random hexamers that roughly 0.5 to 1 ug RNA was reverse transcribed. MiXCR, run by TCRdb on the immunoSEQ multiplex PCR reads, gives a single entry per CDR3 protein. The data contain more than 90,000 distinct CDR3 sequences, around 92% of them singletons. Sequencing was done on a sample of CD4+ T cells from PBMCs. These receptors all come from a human donor with multiple sclerosis.

This rearrangement joins TRBV7-9 to TRBJ2-6, with 8 bases lining up with TRBD2. This CDR3 has 16 residues. Per germline, CDR1 SEHNR and CDR2 FQNEAQ (reference sequence). The ends lost 5 bases at V and 2 bases at J; junction bases unmatched: 5. The CDR3: CASSVLAATGANVLTF. CDR3 nucleotide sequence: TGTGCCAGCAGCGTACTAGCGGCAACTGGGGCCAACGTCCTGACTTTC.

The V gene is TRBV30, the J gene TRBJ2-5; 11 bases fit TRBD2. Germline CDR1 and CDR2: GTSNPN and SVGIG (reference sequence). This CDR3 has 13 residues. V lost 2 bases to trimming and J lost 6 bases; unmatched junction nucleotides: 2. The CDR3 protein is CAWSPSGGKTQYF. The CDR3 DNA reads TGTGCCTGGAGTCCTAGCGGGGGGAAGACCCAGTACTTC.

The V call is TRBV4-1, the J call TRBJ2-5; 10 bases align to TRBD2. From germline, CDR1 is MGHRA and CDR2 YSYEKL. The CDR3 spans 16 residues. The V and J ends lost 2 bases and 4 bases, in that order; junction bases with no gene match: 7. The CDR3 bases are TGCGCCAGCAGCCAATTGGCTAGCGGGGGAGGAGAGACCCAGTACTTC. Translated, it gives CASSQLASGGGETQYF.

The J gene is TRBJ1-1, the V gene TRBV19; tentative D call: TRBD1 (5 bases). The CDR3 extends over 15 amino acids. CDR1 is LNHDA, CDR2 SQIVND, per germline (reference sequence). V lost 6 bases and J lost 0, with 14 bases in between. In DNA, the CDR3 is TGTGCCAGTAGCCTGTTGAGACAGATGAACACTGAAGCTTTCTTT. The encoded protein is CASSLLRQMNTEAFF. Variable domain in full (rest from reference TRBV19 and TRBJ1-1): DGGITQSPKYLFRKEGQNVTLSCEQNLNHDAMYWYRQDPGQGLRLIYYSQIVNDFQKGDIAEGYSVSREKKESFPLTVTSAQKNPTAFYLCASSLLRQMNTEAFFGQGTRLTVV.

This clonotype has just a few counts. The J gene is TRBJ1-5, the V gene TRBV29-1; a weak D match, TRBD1 (5 bases). This CDR3 is 12 amino acids long. Trimming removed 4 bases at V and 3 bases at J, with 7 bases between. Germline V gives CDR1 SQVTM, CDR2 ANQGSEA. The CDR3 spells CSVGGYNQPQHF. CDR3 DNA sequence: TGCAGCGTTGGGGGCTACAATCAGCCCCAGCATTTT.

The chain joins TRBV20-1 to TRBJ1-1; 7 bases agree with TRBD1. Germline V gene data show CDR1 as DFQATT and CDR2 as SNEGSKA (reference sequence). V trimming: 5 bases; J trimming: 4 bases; junction bases outside the gene matches: 4. The length of the CDR3 is 12 residues. The CDR3 spells CSALQGITEAFF. The DNA of the CDR3 is TGCAGTGCTCTACAGGGGATCACTGAAGCTTTCTTT.

V and J are TRBV29-1 and TRBJ2-5; no clear D gene. Trimming left V 0 bases short and J 5 bases short, with 7 bases between. The CDR3 runs to 12 residues. Looked up from germline, CDR1 is SQVTM and CDR2 is ANQGSEA. CDR3 sequence reads: CSVEDLSETQYF. The CDR3 DNA reads as TGCAGCGTTGAAGATCTTAGTGAGACCCAGTACTTC.